These 32 T cell receptor beta chains share one sample of origin, sequenced in a study of T cell responses to AZD1222 COVID-19 vaccine. Some clones are missing from TCRdb's copy, which holds only in-frame ones; the method was immunoSEQ multiplex PCR. This sample has roughly 120,000 clones, with more than 75% found just once. The starting material was peripheral blood, obtained on day 0 of AZD1222 vaccination. These receptors all come from an adult in good health.

V is TRBV6-4 and J is TRBJ1-6, with D possibly being TRBD1 (5 bases). From germline, CDR1 is MRHNA and CDR2 SNTAGT. The CDR3 extends over 13 amino acids. The V end lost 0 bases, the J end lost 14 bases, and 11 bases lay between the germline ends. CDR3 sequence reads: CASSDSPGLTLHF. The DNA of the CDR3 is TGTGCCAGCAGTGACTCACCGGGACTCACCCTCCACTTT.

This chain connects TRBV6-2 or TRBV6-3 to TRBJ2-7; 15 nucleotides match TRBD2. Germline CDR1 reads MNHEY; CDR2 reads SVGEGT. The CDR3 consists of 17 residues. V gave up 5 bases and J gave up 0 bases; unmatched junction bases: 5. In DNA form, the CDR3 reads TGTGCCAGCAGTCCCGGACTAGCGGGAGGGAGCTCCTACGAGCAGTACTTC. Amino acid sequence: CASSPGLAGGSSYEQYF.

This clone was observed a handful of times. The J gene is TRBJ2-3, the V gene TRBV10-3, with D perhaps matching TRBD1 or TRBD2 (6 bases each). Germline values: CDR1 ENHRY, CDR2 SYGVKD. This CDR3 comprises 12 residues. V gave up 5 bases and J gave up 4 bases, with 7 bases separating them. CDR3 sequence reads: CAISRGPDTQYF. The CDR3 DNA sequence: TGTGCCATCAGTCGGGGGCCAGATACGCAGTATTTT.

The CDR3 DNA is TGTGCCAGCAGTGCCCCGGGGGGCCTAAGCTTAGGGGAGACCCAGTACTTC. Its translation is CASSAPGGLSLGETQYF. The V gene is TRBV9, the J gene TRBJ2-5; a weak D match, TRBD2 (7 bases). This CDR3 has 17 amino acids. CDR1 is SGDLS, CDR2 YYNGEE, per germline. V dropped 5 bases and J dropped 5 bases, with 25 bases sitting between them.

This sequence joins TRBV27 and TRBJ2-3, with D perhaps TRBD1 or TRBD2 (7 bases each). The CDR3 length is 15 residues. The germline V gene has CDR1 MNHEY and CDR2 SMNVEV (reference sequence). Between the trimmed V and J ends, which lost 6 bases and 5 bases, there was a span of 18 bases. The CDR3 coding sequence is TGTGCCAGCAGGGACAGGCTGGGGGGGGTAGATACGCAGTATTTT. It is translated as CASRDRLGGVDTQYF.

The genes are TRBV5-1 and TRBJ1-1; D not resolved. V lost 4 bases to trimming and J lost 0 bases, with 7 bases between them. The CDR3 has 13 residues. Germline CDR1 SGHRS, CDR2 YFSETQ. Here the CDR3 DNA reads TGCGCCAGCAGCACGGGGATGAACACTGAAGCTTTCTTT. Translating gives CASSTGMNTEAFF.

The chain links TRBV6-5 to TRBJ2-7; 12 bases are shared with TRBD2. The V gene end was trimmed by 6 bases and the J gene end by 4 bases; junction bases not matched to a gene: 7. Germline CDR1 and CDR2: MNHEY and SVGAGI. The CDR3 extends over 15 amino acids. DNA of the CDR3: TGTGCCAGCAGAGTTGGACTAGCGGGATTGTACGAGCAGTACTTC. This sequence encodes CASRVGLAGLYEQYF.

The chain employs TRBV7-9 and TRBJ1-2; no clear D gene. V lost 1 base to trimming and J lost 7 bases, with 7 bases between them. The CDR3 extends over 12 amino acids. Germline V gives CDR1 SEHNR, CDR2 FQNEAQ (reference sequence). CDR3 amino acids: CASSLGPSGYTF. In DNA, the CDR3 is TGTGCCAGCAGCTTAGGGCCAAGTGGCTACACCTTC.

This sequence joins TRBV28 and TRBJ1-4, with D tentatively TRBD1 (6 bases). With 6 bases removed from V and 5 bases from J, the gap between germline ends came to 10 bases. CDR3 length equals 13 residues. Looked up from germline, CDR1 is MDHEN and CDR2 is SYDVKM. CDR3 amino acids: CASRNRENEKLFF. The CDR3, as DNA: TGTGCCAGCAGGAACAGGGAGAATGAAAAACTGTTTTTT.

The gene calls are TRBV27 and TRBJ1-1, with D perhaps TRBD1 (5 bases). Germline V gene sequence: CDR1 MNHEY, CDR2 SMNVEV (reference sequence). The length of the CDR3 is 13 residues. Trimming stripped 2 bases from V and 2 bases from J, with 6 bases between. This CDR3 is CASSLDSNTEAFF. The CDR3 DNA is TGTGCCAGCAGTTTAGACAGTAACACTGAAGCTTTCTTT.

The rearrangement uses TRBV11-2 and TRBJ2-3, with D unresolved. The V end was cut by 5 bases, the J end by 6 bases, with 12 bases between. Germline CDR1 and CDR2: SGHAT and FQNNGV. The CDR3 has 13 amino acids. The CDR3 DNA follows: TGTGCCAGCAGCGCTACAGTTGGGGATACGCAGTATTTT. It specifies CASSATVGDTQYF.

The rearrangement uses TRBV19 and TRBJ2-5, with a tentative D call TRBD1 (5 bases). Looked up from germline, CDR1 is LNHDA and CDR2 is SQIVND (reference sequence). This CDR3 contains 14 residues. Trimming stripped 2 bases from V and 1 base from J, with 8 bases between. This chain's CDR3 is CASSIQGTQETQYF. As DNA, the CDR3 is TGTGCCAGTAGTATACAGGGTACCCAAGAGACCCAGTACTTC.

The chain uses TRBV5-5 and TRBJ2-1; no clear D gene. The CDR3 is 12 amino acids. Trimming removed 0 bases from V and 8 bases from J, with 6 bases in between. CDR1 is SGHKS, CDR2 YYEKEE, per germline (reference sequence). CDR3 sequence: CASSLEGDEQFF. CDR3 sequence (DNA): TGTGCCAGCAGCTTGGAGGGCGATGAGCAGTTCTTC.

This clone appeared once. The rearrangement uses TRBV12-3 or TRBV12-4 and TRBJ1-2; no definite D call. Trimming took off 3 bases at V and 13 bases at J, with 15 bases between the two ends. The CDR3 length is 12 residues. DNA of the CDR3: TGTGCCAGCAGTTTCGCTGGAGATAGTCGCACCTTC. Protein sequence: CASSFAGDSRTF.

The rearrangement uses TRBV24-1 and TRBJ1-3; a weak D match, TRBD1 (6 bases). V was cut by 9 bases and J by 1 base, with 12 bases left in between. The CDR3 spans 14 residues. The germline V gene encodes CDR1 KGHDR and CDR2 SFDVKD. The CDR3 loop is CATSDSRSGNTIYF. Written as DNA, the CDR3 is TGTGCCACCTCGGACAGTAGGTCTGGAAACACCATATATTTT.

V and J are TRBV6-5 and TRBJ2-7; no clear D gene. CDR3 length: 14 amino acids. Trimming stripped 5 bases from V and 1 base from J, with 12 bases between. The germline V gene has CDR1 MNHEY and CDR2 SVGAGI. CDR3 loop: CASSTVEDSYEQYF. CDR3 sequence (DNA): TGTGCCAGCAGTACCGTGGAAGATTCCTACGAGCAGTACTTC.

This chain links TRBV9 with TRBJ2-2; D unresolved. The germline V gene encodes CDR1 SGDLS and CDR2 YYNGEE. Trimming removed 2 bases at V and 5 bases at J, with 10 bases between. This CDR3 has 14 residues. For the CDR3, the DNA is TGTGCCAGCAGCGTGGCCCCTCAAACCGGGGAGCTGTTTTTT. This codes for CASSVAPQTGELFF.

The chain combines TRBV6-5 with TRBJ2-7; maybe TRBD2 (6 bases). Germline V lookup: CDR1 MNHEY, CDR2 SVGAGI. There are 13 residues in the CDR3. Trimming removed 5 bases at V and 3 bases at J, with 11 bases between. CDR3 region: CASSRGVFYEQYF. Here the CDR3 DNA reads TGTGCCAGCAGTCGCGGGGTGTTCTACGAGCAGTACTTC.

The rearrangement uses TRBV6-1 and TRBJ1-4; 7 bases are shared with TRBD1. V was clipped by 3 bases and J by 5 bases; unmatched bases: 9. The length of the CDR3 is 16 residues. CDR1 is MNHNS, CDR2 SASEGT, per germline. This CDR3 is CASSEAGTVRNEKLFF. The CDR3 nucleotides are TGTGCCAGCAGTGAGGCCGGGACAGTCAGAAATGAAAAACTGTTTTTT.

J is TRBJ2-7 and V is TRBV27; D ambiguous. The CDR3 contains 15 residues. V dropped 6 bases and J dropped 1 base, with 16 bases sitting between them. CDR1 and CDR2 from the germline V gene are MNHEY and SMNVEV (reference sequence). In nucleotides, the CDR3 is TGTGCCAGCAGATCGTTGGGATCTGGATCCTACGAGCAGTACTTC. Its translation is CASRSLGSGSYEQYF.

Only one count was recorded for this clone. The chain combines TRBV28 with TRBJ1-1; D might be TRBD1 (5 bases). V gave up 6 bases and J gave up 10 bases, with 12 bases separating them. CDR3 length: 11 residues. CDR1 and CDR2 (germline): MDHEN, SYDVKM. The CDR3: CASSDGGAAFF. CDR3 nucleotides: TGTGCCAGCAGCGACGGGGGTGCAGCTTTCTTT.

The chain carries TRBV6-5 and TRBJ2-7; D possibly uses TRBD1 or TRBD2 (5 bases each). The V end was cut by 4 bases, the J end by 0 bases, with 13 bases between. The CDR3 loop spans 15 amino acids. From germline, CDR1 is MNHEY and CDR2 SVGAGI. DNA of the CDR3: TGTGCCAGCAGTTTTAGGGACCGGGGCTCCTACGAGCAGTACTTC. The encoded protein is CASSFRDRGSYEQYF.

CDR3 loop: CASSPGPWGEQYF. Here the CDR3 DNA reads TGCGCCAGCAGTCCGGGACCCTGGGGAGAGCAGTACTTC. The rearrangement links TRBV4-1 to TRBJ2-7; TRBD1 or TRBD2 may be the D gene (5 bases each). This CDR3 has 13 residues. Germline CDR1 MGHRA, CDR2 YSYEKL. Trimming took off 6 bases at V and 7 bases at J, with 16 bases between the two ends.

The CDR3 reads CASSLRDRGYEQYF. The CDR3 coding sequence is TGTGCCAGCAGTCTCCGGGACAGGGGTTACGAGCAGTACTTC. The chain joins TRBV28 to TRBJ2-7; 10 bases agree with TRBD1. Per germline, CDR1 MDHEN and CDR2 SYDVKM. The CDR3 is 14 amino acids. J lost 4 bases, V lost 5 bases, and 5 bases had no gene match.

This clone was counted once. The DNA of the CDR3 is TGCAGCGTAGGATCGGGACTAGGGGTGACCCAGTACTTC. It is translated as CSVGSGLGVTQYF. This chain uses TRBV29-1 with TRBJ2-5; 8 bases line up with TRBD2. V shed 6 bases and J 7 bases; nucleotides not matched to a gene: 10. The V gene's germline CDR1 is SQVTM and CDR2 ANQGSEA. The CDR3 length is 13 residues.

The CDR3 DNA is TGTGCCAGCAGGGGGAACACTGAAGCTTTCTTT. This encodes CASRGNTEAFF. The chain has TRBV2 and TRBJ1-1; no definite D call. In germline, CDR1 is SNHLY, CDR2 FYNNEI. V was shortened by 6 bases and J by 1 base, with 3 bases between the two germline ends. This CDR3 contains 11 residues.

This chain connects TRBV2 to TRBJ1-6; D is unclear. Germline V gene lookup returns CDR1 SNHLY and CDR2 FYNNEI. The length of the CDR3 is 16 residues. V was shortened by 7 bases and J by 5 bases, with 18 bases between the two germline ends. Here the CDR3 reads CASKPAIGAHNSPLHF. The CDR3 region has the DNA TGTGCCAGCAAGCCCGCCATCGGTGCCCATAATTCACCCCTCCACTTT.

The genes are TRBV5-1 and TRBJ2-4; D might be TRBD2 (7 bases). CDR1 and CDR2 from the germline V gene are SGHRS and YFSETQ. V lost 4 bases and J lost 3, with 11 bases in between. This CDR3 region has 14 residues. DNA of the CDR3: TGCGCCAGCAGCATAGGGGGGGACAAAAACATTCAGTACTTC. Protein sequence: CASSIGGDKNIQYF.

J is TRBJ1-1 and V is TRBV18; 11 bases line up with TRBD1. Trimming at V came to 2 bases and at J to 7 bases, leaving 3 bases not matched to a gene. CDR3 length: 14 amino acids. CDR1 and CDR2 (germline): KGHSH, LQKENI. The CDR3 nucleotides are TGTGCCAGCTCACCAGGACAGGGGGCGGGTGAAGCTTTCTTT. Translated, it gives CASSPGQGAGEAFF.

This sequence joins TRBV19 and TRBJ1-2, with D possibly TRBD1 on 6 matching bases. CDR3 length: 12 amino acids. The germline V gene has CDR1 LNHDA and CDR2 SQIVND (reference sequence). Trimming took off 6 bases at V and 4 bases at J, with 9 bases between the two ends. CDR3 in amino acids: CASRQGGYGYTF. The CDR3 DNA follows: TGTGCCAGTAGACAGGGCGGCTATGGCTACACCTTC.

This clone came up a few times. The chain uses TRBV15 and TRBJ2-7; TRBD2 is a possible D gene (6 bases). The germline V gene encodes CDR1 LNHNV and CDR2 YYDKDF (reference sequence). V lost 3 bases to trimming and J lost 0 bases, with 9 bases between them. There are 14 residues in the CDR3. In DNA form, the CDR3 reads TGTGCCACCAGCAGGGAGGGACTCTCCTACGAGCAGTACTTC. As protein: CATSREGLSYEQYF.

The genes are TRBV9 and TRBJ2-1; TRBD2 matches 7 bases. This CDR3 has 16 amino acids. J was trimmed by 7 bases and V by 3 bases; bases with no gene match: 13. CDR1 and CDR2 (germline): SGDLS, YYNGEE. The CDR3 nucleotides read TGTGCCAGCAGCGGGGGGATCGGGAGAGCGGGGAATGAGCAGTTCTTC. This translates into CASSGGIGRAGNEQFF.